This T cell receptor beta chain is drawn from a study of CD8+CD57+ T cells in acquired aplastic anemia. Both TCR beta VDJ combination and CDR3 sequence profiling were carried out. Genomic DNA was the template for this profiling. From the reads, TCRdb called clonotypes with MiXCR, one entry per CDR3 protein. The data hold 150,000 to 200,000 distinct CDR3 sequences, with less than 65% observed a single time. CDR1 and CDR2 (germline): SNHLY, FYNNEI. Deletions cut 7 bases from V and 3 bases from J, with 9 bases between. CDR3 length equals 12 residues. Before being chosen for sequencing, patients had shown CD8+CD57+ cell expansion by flow cytometry.

The clonotype was recovered from a human donor with aplastic anemia. Input material: sorted CD4+, CD8+, or CD8+CD57+ T cells (not recorded which) from PBMCs. V usage is TRBV2 and J usage is TRBJ2-5; maybe TRBD1 (5 bases). The CDR3 DNA reads as TGTGCCAGCAACTCAGGGAAAGAGACCCAGTACTTC. Amino acids: CASNSGKETQYF.